The clone carrying this T cell receptor beta chain occurred a few times. The antigen remains unidentified. CDR1 is SGHRS and CDR2 is YFSETQ in the germline V gene. There are 14 residues in the CDR3. The trim removed 5 bases at V and 11 bases at J, leaving 15 bases unmatched. These data come from a study of regulatory T cells in long-lasting Graves disease. Study at large: Duration of antithyroid drug therapy among newly diagnosed Graves' patients was under 3 months. The study, taken as a whole, reports: Persistent Graves' disease cases displayed lower TCR diversity than newly diagnosed ones. The study found TRBV28, TRBJ1-2 and TRBJ2-5 favored in persistent disease.

Both iRepertoire HTBI primers and Arm-PCR of CDR3 regions were used to build the TCR beta libraries. TCRdb fed the multiplex PCR reads into MiXCR, producing one record per CDR3 protein. This sample yields 440,000 or so distinct CDR3 sequences, of which under 15% are seen a single time; 16% belongs to the top ten. Regarding time point: newly diagnosed GD, antithyroid drugs for less than 3 months. Extracted PBMC RNA gave rise to the TCR library. The data also belong to a second study, concerning T cells in Graves' hyperthyroidism and ophthalmopathy. This second study notes: Newly diagnosed hyperthyroidism, duration under 2 months, in patients aged 18 to 65.

The chain joins TRBV5-1 to TRBJ1-1, with TRBD1 matching 7 bases. This clonotype was obtained from a woman aged 25 to 39 with Graves disease. Sequenced material: peripheral blood mononuclear cells (PBMCs), taken at new diagnosis, from a patient treated with antithyroid drugs. The CDR3 spells CASSKGATLQGAFF. The DNA of the CDR3 is TGCGCCAGCAGTAAGGGGGCGACCCTACAGGGGGCTTTCTTT.